Given below is one T cell receptor (beta chain) in context. This specimen comes from a study of cytomegalovirus exposure and HLA in healthy donors. In germline, CDR1 is SGHTA, CDR2 FQGNSA. The germline V and J ends were trimmed by 5 bases and 0 bases, with 8 bases remaining between them. This CDR3 spans 14 amino acids. Primers included in the PCR were 60 Vbeta and 13 Jbeta primers. TCRdb's table, derived via immunoSEQ multiplex PCR, lists solely in-frame clones and lacks some. Of about 94,000 clones in the sample, 81% were seen once. This chain uses TRBV7-2 with TRBJ1-3, with D perhaps matching TRBD1 (5 bases). Sequencing was done on a sample of PBMCs. The sequence was collected from a human donor in good health. In nucleotides, the CDR3 is TGTGCCAGCAGCCCACAGGCCTCTGGAAACACCATATATTTT. Protein: CASSPQASGNTIYF.